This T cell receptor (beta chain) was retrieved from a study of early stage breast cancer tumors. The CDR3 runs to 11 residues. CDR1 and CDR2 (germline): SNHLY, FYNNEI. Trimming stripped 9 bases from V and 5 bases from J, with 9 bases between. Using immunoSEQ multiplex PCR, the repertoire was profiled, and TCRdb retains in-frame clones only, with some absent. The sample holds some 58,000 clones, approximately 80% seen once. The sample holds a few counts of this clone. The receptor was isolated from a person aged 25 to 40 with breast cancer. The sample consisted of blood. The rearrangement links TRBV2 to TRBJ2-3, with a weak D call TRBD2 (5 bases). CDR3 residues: CASGGLDTQYF. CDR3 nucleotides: TGTGCCAGTGGCGGGCTAGATACGCAGTATTTT.